This TCR beta chain was sequenced in a study of blood T cells in healthy people across ages. Primed by a sample-barcoded 5' primer and a J-beta primer mix, a second PCR proceeded for roughly 6 to 12 cycles. TCRdb reprocessed the 5' RACE reads with MiXCR, giving one entry per CDR3 protein. The repertoire has some 800,000 distinct CDR3 sequences, 25% of them found once; the top ten carry around 3.6%. Per germline, CDR1 MDHEN and CDR2 SYDVKM. V gave up 4 bases and J gave up 6 bases; unmatched junction bases: 8. The CDR3 extends over 14 amino acids. This clonotype was observed a few times. The data also belong to a second study, concerning T cells of mothers and their children. That report adds: Persistent microchimeric T cell clones were sought, and none were detected.

The sample comprised blood. V and J are TRBV28 and TRBJ1-2; 7 bases fit TRBD1. The sequence was collected from a boy between 10 and 17 years old in good health. This CDR3 is CASSSTQGFNGYTF. For the CDR3, the DNA is TGTGCCAGCAGTTCGACACAGGGGTTTAATGGCTACACCTTC.